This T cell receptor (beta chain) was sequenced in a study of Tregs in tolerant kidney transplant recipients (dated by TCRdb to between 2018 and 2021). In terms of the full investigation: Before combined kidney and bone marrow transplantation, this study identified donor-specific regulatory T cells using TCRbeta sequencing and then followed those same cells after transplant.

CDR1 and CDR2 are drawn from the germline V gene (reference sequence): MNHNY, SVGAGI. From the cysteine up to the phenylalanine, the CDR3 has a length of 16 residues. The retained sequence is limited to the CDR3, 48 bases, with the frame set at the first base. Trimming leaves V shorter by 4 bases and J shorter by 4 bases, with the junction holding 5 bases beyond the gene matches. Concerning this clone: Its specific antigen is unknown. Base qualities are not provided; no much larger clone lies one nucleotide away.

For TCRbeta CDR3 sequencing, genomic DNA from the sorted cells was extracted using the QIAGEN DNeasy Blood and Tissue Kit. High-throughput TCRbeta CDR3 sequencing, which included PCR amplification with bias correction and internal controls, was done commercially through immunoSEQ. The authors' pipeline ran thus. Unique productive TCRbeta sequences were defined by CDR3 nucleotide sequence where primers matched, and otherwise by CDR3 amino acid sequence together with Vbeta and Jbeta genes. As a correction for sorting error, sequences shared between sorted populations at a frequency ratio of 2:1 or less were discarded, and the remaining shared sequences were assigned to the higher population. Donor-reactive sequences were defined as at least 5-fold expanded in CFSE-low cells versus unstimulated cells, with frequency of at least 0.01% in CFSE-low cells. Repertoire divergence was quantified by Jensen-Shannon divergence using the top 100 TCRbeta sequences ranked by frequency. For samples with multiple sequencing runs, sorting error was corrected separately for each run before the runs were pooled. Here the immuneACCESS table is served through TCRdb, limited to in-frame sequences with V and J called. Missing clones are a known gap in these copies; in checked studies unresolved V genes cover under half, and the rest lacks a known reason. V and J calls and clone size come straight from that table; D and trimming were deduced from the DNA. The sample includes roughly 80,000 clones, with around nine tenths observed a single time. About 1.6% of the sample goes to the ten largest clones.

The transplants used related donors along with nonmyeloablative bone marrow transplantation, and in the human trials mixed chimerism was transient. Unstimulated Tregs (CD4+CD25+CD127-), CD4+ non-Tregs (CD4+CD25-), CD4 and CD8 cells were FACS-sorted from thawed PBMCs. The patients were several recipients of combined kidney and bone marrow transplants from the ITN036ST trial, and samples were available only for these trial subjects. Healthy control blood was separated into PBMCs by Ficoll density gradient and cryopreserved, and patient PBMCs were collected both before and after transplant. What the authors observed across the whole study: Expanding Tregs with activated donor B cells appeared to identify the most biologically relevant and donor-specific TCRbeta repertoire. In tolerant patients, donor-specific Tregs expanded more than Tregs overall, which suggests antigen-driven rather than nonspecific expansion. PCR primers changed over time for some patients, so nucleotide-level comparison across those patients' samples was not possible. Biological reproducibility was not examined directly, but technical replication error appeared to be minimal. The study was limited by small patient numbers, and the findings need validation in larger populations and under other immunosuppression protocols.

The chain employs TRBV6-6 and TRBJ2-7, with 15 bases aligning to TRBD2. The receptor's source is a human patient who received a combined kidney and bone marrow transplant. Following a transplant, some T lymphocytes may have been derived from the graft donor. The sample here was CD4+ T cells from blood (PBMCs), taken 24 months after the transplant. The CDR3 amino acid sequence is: CASSSPGLAGGYEQYF. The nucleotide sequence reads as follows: TGTGCCAGCAGTTCCCCTGGACTAGCGGGGGGGTACGAGCAGTACTTC.